These 26 T cell receptor beta chains were all obtained from the same sample, sequenced in a study of cytomegalovirus exposure and HLA in healthy donors. Using immunoSEQ multiplex PCR, the repertoire was profiled, and TCRdb retains in-frame clones only, with some absent. The top ten hold 4% to 5.5% of the sample, which has tens of thousands of clones, approximately 96% seen once. Sequenced sample: PBMCs. These receptors all stem from a man aged 18-30 years in good health and CMV-seropositive.

This clone was seen only once. The rearrangement joins TRBV9 to TRBJ1-2, with D tentatively TRBD1 (5 bases). Trimming removed 0 bases from V and 2 bases from J, with 8 bases in between. Germline V gene data show CDR1 as SGDLS and CDR2 as YYNGEE. The length of the CDR3 is 14 residues. Here the CDR3 DNA reads TGTGCCAGCAGCGTAGGGACAAACAACTATGGCTACACCTTC. Translation gives CASSVGTNNYGYTF. The full variable domain, rest sourced from reference TRBV9 and TRBJ1-2, is DSGVTQTPKHLITATGQRVTLRCSPRSGDLSVYWYQQSLDQGLQFLIQYYNGEERAKGNILERFSAQQFPDLHSELNLSSLELGDSALYFCASSVGTNNYGYTFGSGTRLTVV.

This CDR3 is CASGTGTSGDSTDTQYF. CDR3 nucleotides: TGTGCCAGCGGAACCGGGACTAGCGGGGATAGCACAGATACGCAGTATTTT. The V gene is TRBV25-1, the J gene TRBJ2-3; 13 bases line up with TRBD2. This CDR3 has 17 residues. J was trimmed by 0 bases and V by 8 bases; bases with no gene match: 8. Per germline, CDR1 MGHDK and CDR2 SYGVNS. Complete variable domain (other parts from reference TRBV25-1 and TRBJ2-3): EADIYQTPRYLVIGTGKKITLECSQTMGHDKMYWYQQDPGMELHLIHYSYGVNSTEKGDLSSESTVSRIRTEHFPLTLESARPSHTSQYLCASGTGTSGDSTDTQYFGPGTRLTVL.

On this clone itself: Other DNA sequences from this sample encode an identical CDR3 as well. This sequence joins TRBV10-3 and TRBJ1-1; no clear D gene. Trimming left V 5 bases short and J 1 base short, with 5 bases between. Germline V lookup: CDR1 ENHRY, CDR2 SYGVKD. CDR3 length: 12 residues. The DNA of the CDR3 is TGTGCCATCAGTACGGGGAACACTGAAGCTTTCTTT. Its protein product is CAISTGNTEAFF.

The chain joins TRBV6-5 to TRBJ2-5; TRBD2 matches 8 bases. V lost 10 bases to trimming and J lost 7 bases; unmatched junction nucleotides: 14. The CDR3 spans 14 residues. Germline loops: CDR1 MNHEY, CDR2 SVGAGI. DNA of the CDR3: TGTGCCACGCGAAGCGTCGACCTAGCGGGGACCCAGTACTTC. Amino acids: CATRSVDLAGTQYF.

The V and J genes are TRBV19 and TRBJ2-2; TRBD1 agrees at 11 bases. The CDR3 runs 16 residues. Germline V gene data show CDR1 as LNHDA and CDR2 as SQIVND (reference sequence). V was clipped by 3 bases and J by 8 bases; unmatched bases: 8. For the CDR3, the DNA is TGTGCCAGTAGTATTGGCGCGGGACAGGGGGTAGGGGAGCTGTTTTTT. Translated: CASSIGAGQGVGELFF.

The rearrangement uses TRBV29-1 and TRBJ2-1; 11 bases align to TRBD2. The CDR3 spans 14 residues. The germline gives CDR1 SQVTM, CDR2 ANQGSEA. V lost 0 bases to trimming and J lost 11 bases; unmatched junction nucleotides: 6. DNA of the CDR3: TGCAGCGTTGAAGACCTAGCGGGAGGAATTAAGCAGTTCTTC. It codes for CSVEDLAGGIKQFF.

This sequence joins TRBV27 and TRBJ1-2, with TRBD1 matching 7 bases. Trimming at V came to 3 bases and at J to 7 bases, leaving 5 bases not matched to a gene. The CDR3 consists of 13 residues. Germline values: CDR1 MNHEY, CDR2 SMNVEV (reference sequence). CDR3 region: CASSFDRDGGYTF. The CDR3 bases are TGTGCCAGCAGTTTCGACAGGGACGGTGGCTACACCTTC.

The chain couples TRBV7-9 to TRBJ2-2, with TRBD1 identical over 8 bases. CDR1 is SEHNR and CDR2 is FQNEAQ in the germline V gene (reference sequence). The CDR3 loop spans 15 amino acids. V trimming: 5 bases; J trimming: 1 base; junction bases outside the gene matches: 3. CDR3 sequence: CASSKGQENTGELFF. The CDR3 nucleotides are TGTGCCAGCAGCAAGGGACAGGAGAACACCGGGGAGCTGTTTTTT. Drawing the rest from reference TRBV7-9 and TRBJ2-2, the complete variable domain is DTGVSQNPRHKITKRGQNVTFRCDPISEHNRLYWYRQTLGQGPEFLTYFQNEAQLEKSRLLSDRFSAERPKGSFSTLEIQRTEQGDSAMYLCASSKGQENTGELFFGEGSRLTVL.

The gene calls are TRBV5-4 and TRBJ2-2; D not resolved. Between the trimmed V and J ends, which lost 4 bases and 6 bases, there was a span of 19 bases. The CDR3 consists of 16 residues. Germline V gene sequence: CDR1 SGHNT, CDR2 YYREEE (reference sequence). CDR3 DNA: TGTGCCAGCAGCCCTGACTCCCATGTGCTCCCCGGGGAGCTGTTTTTT. As protein: CASSPDSHVLPGELFF.

The chain has TRBV2 and TRBJ2-7; D is possibly TRBD2 (6 bases). There are 14 residues in the CDR3. CDR1 is SNHLY, CDR2 FYNNEI, per germline. V lost 7 bases, J lost 6 bases, and 19 bases lay in between. The CDR3 DNA follows: TGTGCCAGCACCCTCTTCGGGGGTACGGGCGAGCAGTACTTC. It encodes CASTLFGGTGEQYF.

This chain uses TRBV5-4 with TRBJ1-2, with 8 bases lining up with TRBD1. J lost 3 bases, V lost 4 bases, and 11 bases had no gene match. The CDR3 runs to 16 residues. CDR1 is SGHNT, CDR2 YYREEE, per germline (reference sequence). The CDR3 loop reads CASSTRTGRDYYGYTF. CDR3 in DNA: TGTGCCAGCAGCACACGGACAGGGAGGGACTACTATGGCTACACCTTC.

The rearrangement joins TRBV27 to TRBJ2-3, with unresolved D. This CDR3 is 14 amino acids long. Germline V gene data show CDR1 as MNHEY and CDR2 as SMNVEV (reference sequence). Between the trimmed V and J ends, which lost 5 bases and 0 bases, there was a span of 9 bases. In nucleotides, the CDR3 is TGTGCCAGCAGTCCCCTAACTAGCACAGATACGCAGTATTTT. Translating gives CASSPLTSTDTQYF.

CDR3 DNA sequence: TGTGCCAGCAGCCGACAGGGCTCCTATAATTCACCCCTCCACTTT. The encoded protein is CASSRQGSYNSPLHF. This chain uses TRBV2 with TRBJ1-6, with TRBD1 matching 7 bases. After removal of 6 bases from V and 0 bases from J, the junction contained 2 bases not matched to a gene. CDR1 is SNHLY and CDR2 is FYNNEI in the germline V gene. CDR3 length equals 15 residues.

V is TRBV18 and J is TRBJ2-5; a weak D match, TRBD1 (6 bases). Trimming stripped 3 bases from V and 2 bases from J, with 7 bases between. The CDR3 runs 13 residues. The germline CDR1 and CDR2 sequences are KGHSH and LQKENI. CDR3 nucleotides: TGTGCCAGCTCACCGGGACAACAAGAGACCCAGTACTTC. This codes for CASSPGQQETQYF.

V usage is TRBV28 and J usage is TRBJ1-3; 8 nucleotides agree with TRBD1. Germline V lookup: CDR1 MDHEN, CDR2 SYDVKM. This CDR3 is 15 amino acids long. V was pared by 6 bases and J by 2 bases, with 6 bases of the junction left unmatched. The CDR3 DNA follows: TGTGCCAGCAGAGACAGGGGTTTCGCTGGAAACACCATATATTTT. This encodes CASRDRGFAGNTIYF.

The CDR3 DNA sequence: TGTGCCAGCACCCCACGCGGGACAGGGGGCGCGTGGACCTTC. This codes for CASTPRGTGGAWTF. The J gene is TRBJ1-2, the V gene TRBV6-6, with TRBD1 matching over 12 bases. V shed 7 bases and J 14 bases; nucleotides not matched to a gene: 14. Germline V lookup: CDR1 MNHNY, CDR2 SVGAGI (reference sequence). The CDR3 has 14 amino acids.

The gene calls are TRBV19 and TRBJ1-5; D remains unclear. Germline V lookup: CDR1 LNHDA, CDR2 SQIVND (reference sequence). V was shortened by 7 bases and J by 0 bases, with 10 bases between the two germline ends. The CDR3 runs to 14 residues. The CDR3 protein is CASTVLNSNQPQHF. The CDR3 DNA is TGTGCCAGTACCGTACTCAATAGCAATCAGCCCCAGCATTTT.

The V call is TRBV28, the J call TRBJ2-7; D is ambiguous. The CDR3 runs 16 residues. The V gene's germline CDR1 is MDHEN and CDR2 SYDVKM. Trimming took off 4 bases at V and 5 bases at J, with 21 bases between the two ends. The CDR3 DNA follows: TGTGCCAGCAGTTCTCCCCCTCACACCACCCGGGACGAGCAGTACTTC. As protein: CASSSPPHTTRDEQYF.

The chain couples TRBV7-8 to TRBJ2-5, with TRBD1 as a possible D gene (6 bases). V lost 5 bases to trimming and J lost 5 bases, with 21 bases between them. This CDR3 has 16 amino acids. CDR1 is SGHVS, CDR2 FQNEAQ, per germline. The DNA of the CDR3 is TGTGCCAGCAGCCCCCACAGGGCCCGGTTAGGGGAGACCCAGTACTTC. It is translated as CASSPHRARLGETQYF.

The CDR3 reads CASSLGAQHQETQYF. The CDR3 DNA is TGTGCCAGCAGCTTAGGGGCACAGCACCAAGAGACCCAGTACTTC. The chain carries TRBV7-8 and TRBJ2-5; no firm D call. The V and J ends lost 1 base and 0 bases respectively, with 9 bases between them. The CDR3 has 15 amino acids. Germline V gives CDR1 SGHVS, CDR2 FQNEAQ.

The chain carries TRBV30 and TRBJ2-7, with a weak D call TRBD1 (6 bases). Germline V lookup: CDR1 GTSNPN, CDR2 SVGIG (reference sequence). There are 12 residues in the CDR3. The V and J ends lost 8 bases and 3 bases respectively, with 14 bases between them. CDR3 sequence (DNA): TGTGCCGGTTCCAGACAGGACTACGAGCAGTACTTC. Translated: CAGSRQDYEQYF.

The rearrangement links TRBV11-1 to TRBJ2-2; D not certain. The CDR3 loop spans 12 amino acids. Per the germline V gene, CDR1 is SGHAT and CDR2 is FQDESV (reference sequence). V shed 3 bases and J shed 6 bases, with 5 bases lying between them. CDR3 amino acids: CASSFSSGELFF. The CDR3 nucleotides are TGTGCCAGCAGCTTTTCTTCCGGGGAGCTGTTTTTT.

The chain employs TRBV11-2 and TRBJ2-7; weak D call: TRBD1 (7 bases). In germline, CDR1 is SGHAT, CDR2 FQNNGV. CDR3 length: 15 residues. The V gene lost 4 bases and the J gene lost 5 bases, with 18 bases spanning the gap. The CDR3 nucleotides read TGTGCCAGCAGCTCGCGGACAGGAGGGATTGACGAGCAGTACTTC. Protein: CASSSRTGGIDEQYF.

This chain uses TRBV18 with TRBJ1-5, with D unclear. The germline gives CDR1 KGHSH, CDR2 LQKENI. V shed 6 bases and J shed 11 bases, with 5 bases lying between them. This CDR3 spans 9 amino acids. The CDR3 is CASSPAQHF. CDR3 DNA sequence: TGTGCCAGCTCCCCCGCCCAGCATTTT.

The chain combines TRBV9 with TRBJ1-2; 8 bases match TRBD1. V gave up 2 bases and J gave up 5 bases; unmatched junction bases: 5. Germline-derived CDR1 and CDR2 are SGDLS and YYNGEE. This CDR3 comprises 14 residues. The CDR3 sequence: CASSVSDREYGYTF. CDR3 sequence (DNA): TGTGCCAGCAGCGTCTCGGACAGGGAATATGGCTACACCTTC.

This chain connects TRBV7-9 to TRBJ2-7, with 11 bases lining up with TRBD1. J was trimmed by 1 base and V by 4 bases; bases with no gene match: 3. CDR3 length equals 15 residues. The germline gives CDR1 SEHNR, CDR2 FQNEAQ (reference sequence). CDR3 coding DNA: TGTGCCAGCAGCTGGGACAGGGGGGCTTCCTACGAGCAGTACTTC. Translating it yields CASSWDRGASYEQYF.